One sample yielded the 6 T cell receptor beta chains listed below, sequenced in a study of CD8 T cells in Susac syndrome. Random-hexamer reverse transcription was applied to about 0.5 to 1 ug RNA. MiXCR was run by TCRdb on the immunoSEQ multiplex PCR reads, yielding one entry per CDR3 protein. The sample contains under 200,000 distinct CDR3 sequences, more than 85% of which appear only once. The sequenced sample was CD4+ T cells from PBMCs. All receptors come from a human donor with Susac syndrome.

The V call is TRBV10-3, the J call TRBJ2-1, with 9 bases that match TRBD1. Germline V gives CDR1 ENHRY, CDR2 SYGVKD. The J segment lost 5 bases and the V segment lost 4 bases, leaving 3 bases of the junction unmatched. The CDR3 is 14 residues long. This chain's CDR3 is CAISARTGDNEQFF. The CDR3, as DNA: TGTGCCATCAGTGCCAGGACAGGGGACAATGAGCAGTTCTTC.

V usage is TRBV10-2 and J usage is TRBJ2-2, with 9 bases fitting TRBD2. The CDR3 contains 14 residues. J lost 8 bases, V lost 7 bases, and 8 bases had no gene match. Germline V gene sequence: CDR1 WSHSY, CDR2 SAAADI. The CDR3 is CASIRASGMGELFF. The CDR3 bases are TGCGCCAGCATCAGGGCTAGCGGGATGGGGGAGCTGTTTTTT.

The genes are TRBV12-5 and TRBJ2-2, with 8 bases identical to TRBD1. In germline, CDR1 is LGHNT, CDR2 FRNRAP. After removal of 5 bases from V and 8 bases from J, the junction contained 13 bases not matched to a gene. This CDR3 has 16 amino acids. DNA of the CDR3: TGTGCTAGTGGTCTCGGGACAGGCCTCGCGGTAGGGGAGCTGTTTTTT. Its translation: CASGLGTGLAVGELFF.

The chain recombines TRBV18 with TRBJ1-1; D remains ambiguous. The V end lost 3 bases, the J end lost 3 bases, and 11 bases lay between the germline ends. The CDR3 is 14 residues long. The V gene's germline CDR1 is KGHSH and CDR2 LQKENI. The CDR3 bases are TGTGCCAGCTCACCTCTCCCGGGTGACACTGAAGCTTTCTTT. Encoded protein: CASSPLPGDTEAFF.

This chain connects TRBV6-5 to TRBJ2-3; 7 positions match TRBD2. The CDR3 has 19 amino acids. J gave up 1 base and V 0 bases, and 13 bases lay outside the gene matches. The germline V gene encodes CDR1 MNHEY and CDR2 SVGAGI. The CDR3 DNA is TGTGCCAGCAGTTACTCGATCTTCTCAAGCGGGGACGGCACAGATACGCAGTATTTT. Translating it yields CASSYSIFSSGDGTDTQYF.

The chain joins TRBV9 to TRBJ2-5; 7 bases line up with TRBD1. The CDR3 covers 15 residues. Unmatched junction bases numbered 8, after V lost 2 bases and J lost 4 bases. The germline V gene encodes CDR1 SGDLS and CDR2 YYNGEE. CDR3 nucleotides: TGTGCCAGCAGCGTCCAGACAGGGACGGTAGAGACCCAGTACTTC. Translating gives CASSVQTGTVETQYF.